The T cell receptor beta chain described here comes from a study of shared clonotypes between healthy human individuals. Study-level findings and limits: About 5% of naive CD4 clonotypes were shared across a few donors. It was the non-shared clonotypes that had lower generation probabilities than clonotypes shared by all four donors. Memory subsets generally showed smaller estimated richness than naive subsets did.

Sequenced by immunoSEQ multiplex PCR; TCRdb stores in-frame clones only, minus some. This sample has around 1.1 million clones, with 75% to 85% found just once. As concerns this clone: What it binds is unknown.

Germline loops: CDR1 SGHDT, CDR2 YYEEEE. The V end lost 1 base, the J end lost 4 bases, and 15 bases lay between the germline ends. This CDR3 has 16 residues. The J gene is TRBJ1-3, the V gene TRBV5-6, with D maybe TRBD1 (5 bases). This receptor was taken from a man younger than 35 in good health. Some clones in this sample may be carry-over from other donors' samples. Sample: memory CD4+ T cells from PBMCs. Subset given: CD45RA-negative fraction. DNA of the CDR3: TGTGCCAGCAGCTTGCTAGGGGCCCAAGCGGGAAACACCATATATTTT. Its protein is CASSLLGAQAGNTIYF.